These T cell receptor beta chains were read from a single sample in a study of response to subunit inactivated influenza vaccine. A single record per CDR3 protein comes from TCRdb applying MiXCR to the RT-PCR reads. The data contain 550,000 to 800,000 distinct CDR3 sequences, 15% to 19% of them singletons. The sequences come from PBMCs from blood, collected about 11 days after vaccination. Every receptor here comes from a man aged 50 or older who received an inactivated influenza vaccine. Both conserved end residues are part of each CDR3. A D gene is named only where the DNA matches it firmly. Rows give clone size only sometimes, using once, few, many, or a class for an expanded clone.

clone_size d_call j_call v_call cdr3_nt cdr3_aa
NA TRBD2 TRBJ2-1 TRBV4-1 TGCGCCAGCAGCCAAACACTAGCGGGAGGGGGGAATGAGCAGTTCTTC CASSQTLAGGGNEQFF
few NA TRBJ2-1 TRBV7-9 TGTGCCAGCAGCTTAAGGGGGGGCAGCCCGGAGCAGTTCTTC CASSLRGGSPEQFF
NA TRBD1 TRBJ1-1 TRBV12-3/TRBV12-4 TGTGCCAGCAGTACGCGATGGACAGGGGGCGACGCTGAAGCTTTCTTT CASSTRWTGGDAEAFF
NA NA TRBJ1-1 TRBV20-1 TGCAGCGTTAAAGCCGGGAGGAACACTGAAGCTTTCTTT CSVKAGRNTEAFF
few NA TRBJ1-3 TRBV7-2 TGTGCCAGCAGCCAAGGACGCCGCTCTGGAAACACCATATATTTT CASSQGRRSGNTIYF
few TRBD2 TRBJ2-1 TRBV6-1 TGTGCCAGCGGGGGACTAACCCCCTACAATGAGCAGTTCTTC CASGGLTPYNEQFF
NA NA TRBJ2-7 TRBV7-9 TGTGCCAGCAGCCCTCCGGGGCCACCTTCCTACGAGCAGTACTTC CASSPPGPPSYEQYF
NA TRBD1 TRBJ1-3 TRBV7-3 TGTGCCAGCAGCTTAACTCACCCGGGACAGGGGTCCTACTCTGGAAACACCATATATTTT CASSLTHPGQGSYSGNTIYF
NA NA TRBJ2-4 TRBV28 TGTGCCAGCAGTGACCCGGGGCTGGGACAGTACTTC CASSDPGLGQYF
NA TRBD1 TRBJ1-5 TRBV29-1 TGCAGCGTTGAAGCAACCGCAAACAGGGGCGATCAGCCCCAGCATTTT CSVEATANRGDQPQHF
NA TRBD2 TRBJ2-3 TRBV15 TGTGCCACCAGCAGAGATCGAGGGAGGGCCGATACGCAGTATTTT CATSRDRGRADTQYF
many NA TRBJ1-4 TRBV7-9 TGTGCCAGCAGCCCCCCTGGGACCTTTAATGAAAAACTGTTTTTT CASSPPGTFNEKLFF
many NA TRBJ1-1 TRBV20-1 TGCAGTGCTCGCTCCGGGACTCATCAGTTAGAAGCTTTCTTT CSARSGTHQLEAFF
few NA TRBJ2-7 TRBV10-3 TGTGCCATCAGTGTCGCAGGTAGCTCCTACGAGCAGTACTTC CAISVAGSSYEQYF
few NA TRBJ2-7 TRBV11-1 TGTGCCAGCAGCTTAAGGGCGGAAGAGTCCTACGAGCAGTACTTC CASSLRAEESYEQYF
NA NA TRBJ1-5 TRBV12-3/TRBV12-4 TGTGCCAGCAGTTTTAATCGGGGGATGGCGCAGCCCCAGCATTTT CASSFNRGMAQPQHF
few TRBD2 TRBJ2-2 TRBV7-9 TGTGCCAGCAGCCCCCCGGGACTAGCCTTCAACACCGGGGAGCTGTTTTTT CASSPPGLAFNTGELFF
few TRBD2 TRBJ2-3 TRBV7-6 TGTGCCAGCAGCTTACTTGGCGGGGGGGGTAGCACAGATACGCAGTATTTT CASSLLGGGGSTDTQYF
NA NA TRBJ2-3 TRBV6-2/TRBV6-3 TGTGCCAGCAGCAATTTACTAGGGCTTACGCAGTATTTT CASSNLLGLTQYF
NA NA TRBJ2-5 TRBV7-9 TGTGCCAGCAGCGTGATTATTCTGGGACAAGGGACCCAGTACTTC CASSVIILGQGTQYF
NA TRBD1 TRBJ1-6 TRBV20-1 TGCAGTGCTAGAACCGGGACAGGGGATAATTCACCCCTCCACTTT CSARTGTGDNSPLHF
few TRBD1 TRBJ2-7 TRBV19 TGTGCCAGTAGTGCCGAAGGGACAGGGGCCTACGAGCAGTACTTC CASSAEGTGAYEQYF
NA NA TRBJ2-7 TRBV14 TGTGCCAGCAGCCAAAACAGGGGAGGCGAGCAGTACTTC CASSQNRGGEQYF
few NA TRBJ2-1 TRBV5-5 TGTGCCAGCAGCTTGGCCTTTGAGAGGCTCCCCTACAATGAGCAGTTCTTC CASSLAFERLPYNEQFF
many TRBD1 TRBJ1-2 TRBV4-1 TGCGCCAGCAGCCAAGAACCGGGACAGACTAACTATGGCTACACCTTC CASSQEPGQTNYGYTF
NA TRBD2 TRBJ2-7 TRBV18 TGTGCCAGCTCACCTAAGCGGGAGGGTGAGTACGAGCAGTACTTC CASSPKREGEYEQYF
few TRBD2 TRBJ2-3 TRBV7-2 TGTGCCAGCAGCCCACCGGCTAGCGGACCCTATACGCAGTATTTT CASSPPASGPYTQYF
NA NA TRBJ1-5 TRBV20-1 TGCAGTGCTAGAGAGCAAGGCCAGAGCAATCAGCCCCAGCATTTT CSAREQGQSNQPQHF
few NA TRBJ1-1 TRBV9 TGTGCCAGCAGCGTAGGGGGAGGGGGAAATACTGAAGCTTTCTTT CASSVGGGGNTEAFF
few TRBD2 TRBJ2-1 TRBV5-6 TGTGCCACGTGGACTAGCGGGGGCTACAATGAGCAGTTCTTC CATWTSGGYNEQFF
NA NA TRBJ2-3 TRBV20-1 TGCAGTGCTAGAGGAGGGGGAACTGCCAGCACAGATACGCAGTATTTT CSARGGGTASTDTQYF
few NA TRBJ2-2 TRBV12-3/TRBV12-4 TGTGCCAGCAGTTTAATGGCTTTGTCCCTGGGGGAGCTGTTTTTT CASSLMALSLGELFF
NA TRBD2 TRBJ2-1 TRBV5-1 TGCGCCAGCAGCTTAAGCGGGGGGGCTAATGAGCAGTTCTTC CASSLSGGANEQFF
few NA TRBJ1-2 TRBV12-3/TRBV12-4 TGTGCCAGCAACCCCAACGGCCGCTATGGCTACACCTTC CASNPNGRYGYTF
NA TRBD1 TRBJ2-1 TRBV6-5 TGTGCCAGGAGTTACGGACAGGGGTTACATCAGTTCTTC CARSYGQGLHQFF
few NA TRBJ2-1 TRBV15 TGTGCCACCAGCAGGGATAGATACAGAGACAATGAGCAGTTCTTC CATSRDRYRDNEQFF
NA TRBD2 TRBJ2-1 TRBV20-1 TGCAGTGCTAGACCCCCTTTAGCGGGGGATTACAATGAGCAGTTCTTC CSARPPLAGDYNEQFF
few TRBD1 TRBJ2-1 TRBV20-1 TGCAGTGCTAGAGGAGTAGGACAGGGCACTTTACTTGTAAGCTCCTACAATGAGCAGTTCTTC CSARGVGQGTLLVSSYNEQFF
few NA TRBJ2-6 TRBV25-1 TGTGCCAGCAGTCCAGTCTCGGGTCAGTTGTCTGGGGCCAACGTCCTGACTTTC CASSPVSGQLSGANVLTF
many NA TRBJ2-7 TRBV3-1 TGTGCCAGCAGCCAAGATCTCTGGGGCGAGCAGTACTTC CASSQDLWGEQYF
NA TRBD1 TRBJ2-3 TRBV9 TGTGCCAGCAGCAACCGACAGGGGTACGGTGCAGATACGCAGTATTTT CASSNRQGYGADTQYF
few TRBD2 TRBJ2-7 TRBV5-5 TGTGCCAGCAGCCCGACTAGCGGGGGCATTTACGAGCAGTACTTC CASSPTSGGIYEQYF
NA NA TRBJ2-1 TRBV30 TGTGCCTGGACCACACGGGGCTACTACAATGAGCAGTTCTTC CAWTTRGYYNEQFF
few NA TRBJ2-2 TRBV11-2 TGTGCCAGCAGCTTAGAAGTCAGGATGAACACCGGGGAGCTGTTTTTT CASSLEVRMNTGELFF
few NA TRBJ2-5 TRBV28 TGTGCCAGCAGTTCCCGGGACAACAACCAAGAGACCCAGTACTTC CASSSRDNNQETQYF